One and the same sample provided the 19 T cell receptor beta chains below, sequenced in a study of graft-versus-host responses after intestinal transplantation. The assay was immunoSEQ multiplex PCR, and TCRdb's table has in-frame clones only and misses some. Of 85,000 to 100,000 clones listed, 80% to 95% are singletons. These receptors' antigens are unknown. This specimen consisted of unstimulated CD8+ T cells sorted from spleen or lymph node cells, obtained before transplant. These receptors were obtained from a human donor who was the organ donor for an intestinal transplant.

The chain carries TRBV25-1 and TRBJ1-2, with D possibly being TRBD1 (5 bases). The V end was cut by 1 base, the J end by 3 bases, with 12 bases between. Germline loops: CDR1 MGHDK, CDR2 SYGVNS. The CDR3 totals 15 residues. The CDR3 sequence is CASSESLEGDYGYTF. Written as DNA, the CDR3 is TGTGCCAGCAGTGAATCTCTGGAAGGGGACTATGGCTACACCTTC.

This rearrangement joins TRBV10-3 to TRBJ2-2, with TRBD2 as a possible D gene (5 bases). Germline V CDR1 and CDR2: ENHRY, SYGVKD. V lost 4 bases, J lost 5 bases, and 14 bases lay in between. This CDR3 is built from 15 residues. CDR3 DNA sequence: TGTGCCATCAGTGGGGTCGGGGATTGGACCGGGGAGCTGTTTTTT. Protein: CAISGVGDWTGELFF.

The chain links TRBV28 to TRBJ2-7; D might be TRBD2 (5 bases). Germline V gene lookup returns CDR1 MDHEN and CDR2 SYDVKM. V dropped 7 bases and J dropped 1 base, with 11 bases sitting between them. CDR3 length equals 13 residues. CDR3 bases: TGTGCCAGCACCCCCTCGGGGTCCTACGAGCAGTACTTC. Translated, it gives CASTPSGSYEQYF.

J is TRBJ1-5 and V is TRBV19; TRBD1 aligns across 8 bases. V dropped 1 base and J dropped 5; count of bases not matched to a gene: 4. Looked up from germline, CDR1 is LNHDA and CDR2 is SQIVND (reference sequence). This CDR3 comprises 15 residues. The CDR3 bases are TGTGCCAGTAGTATAGGGACAGGGCTCTATCAGCCCCAGCATTTT. Its protein product is CASSIGTGLYQPQHF.

The chain links TRBV19 to TRBJ1-5; D remains unclear. CDR3 length equals 15 residues. Germline V gene lookup returns CDR1 LNHDA and CDR2 SQIVND (reference sequence). V was cut by 3 bases and J by 0 bases, with 9 bases left in between. CDR3 DNA sequence: TGTGCCAGTAGTATCTACGGGGATAGCAATCAGCCCCAGCATTTT. Translation: CASSIYGDSNQPQHF.

The chain joins TRBV30 to TRBJ2-1; D may be TRBD2 (6 bases). This CDR3 contains 12 residues. Deletions cut 5 bases from V and 9 bases from J, with 14 bases between. Per the germline V gene, CDR1 is GTSNPN and CDR2 is SVGIG (reference sequence). In nucleotides, the CDR3 is TGTGCCTGGGGGGGGAACCCCGTTGAGCAGTTCTTC. Translation: CAWGGNPVEQFF.

This sequence joins TRBV27 and TRBJ1-1, with D maybe TRBD1 (5 bases). Trimming took 5 bases from V and 5 from J, leaving 15 bases between them. The CDR3 loop spans 14 amino acids. Germline CDR1 MNHEY, CDR2 SMNVEV (reference sequence). The CDR3 loop reads CASSHLGEQTEAFF. CDR3 nucleotide sequence: TGTGCCAGCAGTCACCTAGGGGAACAGACTGAAGCTTTCTTT.

This chain joins TRBV29-1 and TRBJ2-1; D is uncertain. The CDR3 consists of 13 residues. V was pared by 4 bases and J by 3 bases, with 10 bases between. Germline CDR1 is SQVTM and CDR2 is ANQGSEA. The CDR3 DNA reads as TGCAGCGTTGCTCAAGCCAACTACAATGAGCAGTTCTTC. This gives the protein CSVAQANYNEQFF.

This clone showed up just once. The chain is built from TRBV18 and TRBJ1-2; weak D call: TRBD1 (5 bases). The CDR3 is 14 amino acids. V lost 2 bases and J 2 bases, leaving 9 bases between the germline ends. Germline-derived CDR1 and CDR2 are KGHSH and LQKENI. CDR3 protein: CASSPGARNYGYTF. The CDR3 DNA reads TGTGCCAGCTCACCAGGGGCTCGAAACTATGGCTACACCTTC.

The V and J genes are TRBV28 and TRBJ2-7; TRBD2 aligns across 8 bases. The junction had 10 bases not matched to a gene; V was cut back by 6 bases and J by 6 bases. This CDR3 region has 14 residues. Germline lookup yields CDR1 MDHEN and CDR2 SYDVKM. CDR3 residues: CASSLTREVGEQYF. The CDR3 DNA follows: TGTGCCAGCAGCCTCACGCGGGAGGTGGGCGAGCAGTACTTC.

V and J are TRBV4-2 and TRBJ2-3, with a possible D match to TRBD1 (5 bases). This CDR3 is 17 amino acids long. V lost 1 base to trimming and J lost 0 bases, with 14 bases between them. Germline V gives CDR1 LGHNA, CDR2 YNFKEQ. The CDR3 DNA is TGTGCCAGCAGCCAAGGGTTGGGGCTTACTAGCACAGATACGCAGTATTTT. It translates to CASSQGLGLTSTDTQYF.

The V gene is TRBV20-1, the J gene TRBJ2-3; no clear D gene. Trimming removed 4 bases at V and 4 bases at J, with 3 bases between. The CDR3 loop spans 10 amino acids. From germline, CDR1 is DFQATT and CDR2 SNEGSKA (reference sequence). CDR3 bases: TGCAGTGCTACCGCAGATACGCAGTATTTT. This encodes CSATADTQYF.

This clone appeared a single time. The chain carries TRBV7-8 and TRBJ1-1; D unclear. Germline CDR1 is SGHVS and CDR2 is FQNEAQ. V was pared by 1 base and J by 9 bases, with 6 bases between. The CDR3 runs 11 residues. The CDR3 reads CASSLDSQAFF. Here the CDR3 DNA reads TGTGCCAGCAGCTTAGATAGTCAAGCTTTCTTT.

The rearrangement joins TRBV29-1 to TRBJ2-7; perhaps TRBD2 as D (5 bases). The CDR3 contains 13 residues. CDR1 and CDR2 (germline): SQVTM, ANQGSEA. V lost 0 bases, J lost 2 bases, and 8 bases lay in between. CDR3: CSVEDGKTYEQYF. CDR3 sequence (DNA): TGCAGCGTTGAAGACGGGAAAACCTACGAGCAGTACTTC.

The J gene is TRBJ2-3, the V gene TRBV21-1; the table's D gene call, TRBD2, was not cross checked with the DNA. TRBV21-1 is a pseudogene segment. The CDR3 loop spans 15 amino acids. The CDR3 protein is CASSKVEGSTDTQYF. In nucleotides, the CDR3 is TGTGCCAGCAGCAAAGTGGAGGGGTCCACAGATACGCAGTATTTT.

The J gene is TRBJ2-3, the V gene TRBV11-3; TRBD2 is a possible D gene (5 bases). Germline V lookup: CDR1 SGHNT, CDR2 YENEEA. Between the trimmed V and J ends, which lost 2 bases and 4 bases, there was a span of 16 bases. The length of the CDR3 is 16 residues. CDR3 sequence reads: CASSLYGETVPDTQYF. The CDR3, as DNA: TGTGCCAGCAGCTTATACGGGGAGACGGTTCCAGATACGCAGTATTTT.

The V and J genes are TRBV27 and TRBJ2-1; 11 nucleotides line up with TRBD2. Germline assignment: CDR1 MNHEY and CDR2 SMNVEV (reference sequence). The J segment lost 6 bases and the V segment lost 6 bases, leaving 4 bases of the junction unmatched. The CDR3 spans 14 residues. The CDR3 sequence: CASRLAGGGNEQFF. Here the CDR3 DNA reads TGTGCCAGCAGGCTAGCGGGAGGAGGCAATGAGCAGTTCTTC.

CDR3 DNA sequence: TGTGCCTGGTCAGGACAGGGCGATCAGCCCCAGCATTTT. This encodes CAWSGQGDQPQHF. The V call is TRBV30, the J call TRBJ1-5; 8 positions agree with TRBD1. The CDR3 has 13 residues. The junction had 5 bases not matched to a gene; V was cut back by 5 bases and J by 5 bases. CDR1 and CDR2 (germline): GTSNPN, SVGIG (reference sequence).

This chain links TRBV7-9 with TRBJ2-2, with TRBD2 matching 7 bases. With V trimmed by 8 bases and J by 7 bases, 4 bases remained unmatched. The CDR3 contains 12 residues. Germline CDR1 and CDR2: SEHNR and FQNEAQ (reference sequence). DNA for the CDR3: TGTGCCAGCCGCAGGGAGGGCGGGGAGCTGTTTTTT. This translates into CASRREGGELFF.